Given below is one T cell receptor (beta chain) in context. Its antigen is unknown. Sequenced material consisted of expressed TCRB transcripts (all of the isolated RNA was reverse transcribed). Assay: immunoSEQ multiplex PCR; the TCRdb copy retains only in-frame clones and omits some. The sample includes some 220,000 clones, 11% of them seen just once. This entry comes from a study of beta chain features in type 1 diabetes. Whole-study context: Patients were similar to healthy donors in age and gender (as well as in cell yields).

Germline CDR1 and CDR2: ENHRY and SYGVKD. V lost 0 bases and J 8 bases, leaving 10 bases between the germline ends. The CDR3 is 13 residues long. CD45RO/CCR7/CD25/CD127/CD95/CD27 staining was used to isolate CD4+ naive, central memory, regulatory and stem cell-like memory cells by sorting. Each sorted population was over 95% pure. Study-level points and caveats: VDJ junctions from patients with type 1 diabetes contained fewer insertions and more deletions.

The receptor comes from a man younger than 30 in good health. What was sequenced was central memory CD4+ T cells from blood. This chain connects TRBV10-3 to TRBJ1-2; D uncertain. The CDR3 loop reads CAISESNPVGYTF. The CDR3 DNA reads TGTGCCATCAGTGAGTCGAACCCGGTGGGCTACACCTTC.